The sample holds one count of the clone carrying this TCR beta chain. Its antigen is undetermined. This entry belongs to a study of OX40 agonist ivuxolimab in advanced cancers. Study background: Six ivuxolimab dose levels, 0.01 to 10 mg/kg, were given intravenously every 2 weeks. Points from the study as a whole: Among some nonresponders, normalized T-cell clonal expansion was also low.

The table came from immunoSEQ multiplex PCR; TCRdb's copy has only in-frame clones and leaves some out. The table records around 66,000 clones, around 87% of them present only once. V lost 4 bases and J lost 4; bases outside the gene matches: 8. The CDR3 sequence is 16 residues long. Germline V gene data show CDR1 as SEHNR and CDR2 as FQNEAQ (reference sequence). Sequences were derived from CD4+ or CD8+ T cells sorted from blood, sampled in a trial of the OX40 agonist ivuxolimab. The chain has TRBV7-9 and TRBJ2-2, with 8 bases lining up with TRBD1. This TCR was recovered from an adult with an advanced solid tumor such as melanoma, head and neck, liver or kidney cancer. This CDR3 reads CASSSLSGGITGELFF. In DNA, the CDR3 is TGTGCCAGCAGCTCACTCTCAGGGGGCATCACCGGGGAGCTGTTTTTT.